This TCR beta chain emerged from a study of T-cell reconstitution after alpha-beta-depleted transplantation in children. Unique molecular identifiers were built into the TCRbeta library. TCRdb re-called the PCR reads with MiXCR, one entry per CDR3 protein. Here the sample spans around 300,000 distinct CDR3 sequences, roughly a tenth being singletons. Germline lookup yields CDR1 SGHRS and CDR2 YFSETQ. The CDR3 spans 16 residues. V was clipped by 4 bases and J by 4 bases, with 18 bases between them. General study points: When one year had passed after transplant, most T-cell counts and diversity came from newly produced T cells.

This clonotype showed up just a few times. Its specificity is unknown. The chain employs TRBV5-1 and TRBJ2-1; D possibly corresponds to TRBD2 (6 bases). The sequences come from PBMCs, collected before TCRalphabeta/CD19-depleted stem cell transplant. The clonotype comes from a boy younger than two with acute myeloid leukemia, due to receive a stem cell transplant. The CDR3 nucleotides read TGCGCCAGCAGCCTAATGGGGCGGGACCGTTACAATGAGCAGTTCTTC. This codes for CASSLMGRDRYNEQFF.